One sample yielded the 20 T cell receptor beta chains listed below, sequenced in a study of shared clonotypes between healthy human individuals. The table came from immunoSEQ multiplex PCR; TCRdb's copy has only in-frame clones and leaves some out. The table includes fewer than 1.4 million clones, about 84% detected once. Sequencing input: memory CD4+ T cells from PBMCs. Subset given: CD45RA-negative fraction. The receptor set was obtained from a man aged 18 to 35 in good health. Some clones in this sample may be carry-over from other donors' samples.

The genes are TRBV4-3 and TRBJ2-1; D is unresolved. The germline V gene has CDR1 LGHNA and CDR2 YSLEER. V lost 4 bases and J 4 bases, leaving 8 bases between the germline ends. The CDR3 sequence is 13 residues long. Here the CDR3 reads CASSRQIYNEQFF. CDR3 bases: TGCGCCAGCAGCCGCCAGATTTACAATGAGCAGTTCTTC.

V is TRBV21-1 and J is TRBJ2-7; the D call of TRBD1 is as the table states it, not checked on the DNA. TRBV21-1 is a documented pseudogene. The CDR3 has 16 amino acids. CDR3 sequence: CASSNYTGQGAWEQYF. CDR3 in DNA: TGTGCCAGCAGCAACTATACGGGACAGGGGGCATGGGAGCAGTACTTC.

The V gene is TRBV5-1, the J gene TRBJ2-7, with D possibly TRBD2 on 6 matching bases. Trimming removed 3 bases at V and 6 bases at J, with 16 bases between. Germline V gives CDR1 SGHRS, CDR2 YFSETQ. This CDR3 contains 14 residues. In DNA form, the CDR3 reads TGCGCCAGCAGCTCCGGGTGGGGGGTTGGCGAGCAGTACTTC. It specifies CASSSGWGVGEQYF.

The chain couples TRBV5-6 to TRBJ2-7, with TRBD2 as a possible D gene (6 bases). Trimming shortened V by 0 bases and J by 0 bases, and 13 bases separated the two germline ends. The CDR3 is made up of 16 amino acids. CDR1 and CDR2 (germline): SGHDT, YYEEEE. CDR3 residues: CASSLAGSGYSYEQYF. The CDR3 coding sequence is TGTGCCAGCAGCTTGGCTGGTAGCGGTTACTCCTACGAGCAGTACTTC.

The chain recombines TRBV4-2 with TRBJ2-7; a weak D match, TRBD2 (5 bases). CDR3 length: 16 residues. Germline V gene lookup returns CDR1 LGHNA and CDR2 YNFKEQ. Trimming cost V 0 bases and J 4 bases, with 16 bases left between them. CDR3 in amino acids: CASSQDAGGPGYEQYF. The CDR3, as DNA: TGTGCCAGCAGCCAAGATGCGGGCGGACCTGGTTACGAGCAGTACTTC.

V and J are TRBV5-1 and TRBJ1-4; 9 positions agree with TRBD1. The ends lost 4 bases at V and 7 bases at J; junction bases unmatched: 8. Germline lookup yields CDR1 SGHRS and CDR2 YFSETQ. This CDR3 comprises 15 residues. CDR3 amino acids: CASSPGQGSGEKLFF. The CDR3 nucleotides read TGCGCCAGCAGCCCGGGACAGGGCAGTGGTGAAAAACTGTTTTTT.

V usage is TRBV28 and J usage is TRBJ1-4; D unresolved. V lost 6 bases, J lost 6 bases, and 8 bases lay in between. Germline loops: CDR1 MDHEN, CDR2 SYDVKM. The CDR3 spans 12 residues. The CDR3 DNA follows: TGTGCCAGCAGCCTCGGGGATGAAAAACTGTTTTTT. Encoded protein: CASSLGDEKLFF.

This sequence joins TRBV2 and TRBJ2-2; 7 bases are a match to TRBD1. The V segment lost 6 bases and the J segment 6 bases; nucleotides outside the gene matches: 4. Germline CDR1 and CDR2: SNHLY and FYNNEI. The CDR3 totals 13 residues. The CDR3 DNA is TGTGCCAGCAGGGCCGACAGGGCCGGGGAGCTGTTTTTT. Protein product: CASRADRAGELFF.

The chain combines TRBV5-6 with TRBJ2-5; 9 nucleotides agree with TRBD1. V dropped 4 bases and J dropped 3; count of bases not matched to a gene: 7. The CDR3 is 15 amino acids. CDR1 is SGHDT and CDR2 is YYEEEE in the germline V gene. As DNA, the CDR3 is TGTGCCAGCAGCAGGGACAGGGTGGGGAAAGAGACCCAGTACTTC. It is translated as CASSRDRVGKETQYF. Drawing the rest from reference TRBV5-6 and TRBJ2-5, the complete variable domain is DAGVTQSPTHLIKTRGQQVTLRCSPKSGHDTVSWYQQALGQGPQFIFQYYEEEERQRGNFPDRFSGHQFPNYSSELNVNALLLGDSALYLCASSRDRVGKETQYFGPGTRLLVL.

The chain uses TRBV5-1 and TRBJ1-3; 7 bases fit TRBD1. J was trimmed by 3 bases and V by 4 bases; bases with no gene match: 7. The CDR3 extends over 15 amino acids. Germline CDR1 reads SGHRS; CDR2 reads YFSETQ. As DNA, the CDR3 is TGCGCCAGCAGCCACGACAGGGCTAATGGAAACACCATATATTTT. This translates into CASSHDRANGNTIYF.

The chain recombines TRBV28 with TRBJ2-7, with D perhaps TRBD1 (7 bases). With 6 bases removed from V and 2 bases from J, the gap between germline ends came to 17 bases. Germline CDR1 reads MDHEN; CDR2 reads SYDVKM. The CDR3 loop spans 15 amino acids. The CDR3 loop reads CASRRDRGFAYEQYF. The CDR3 coding sequence is TGTGCCAGCAGGCGGGACAGAGGTTTTGCCTACGAGCAGTACTTC.

This chain uses TRBV28 with TRBJ1-2; D is undetermined. The CDR3 runs 13 residues. The germline V gene encodes CDR1 MDHEN and CDR2 SYDVKM. Trimming pared 4 bases from V and 0 bases from J, leaving 6 bases between. Here the CDR3 reads CASSSTANYGYTF. The CDR3 coding sequence is TGTGCCAGCAGTTCCACCGCTAACTATGGCTACACCTTC.

The rearrangement joins TRBV4-1 to TRBJ2-7; 8 bases agree with TRBD1. J gave up 6 bases and V 4 bases, and 5 bases lay outside the gene matches. Germline CDR1 reads MGHRA; CDR2 reads YSYEKL. This CDR3 contains 13 residues. The CDR3: CASSRGQGLEQYF. CDR3 DNA sequence: TGCGCCAGCAGCCGCGGACAGGGCCTCGAGCAGTACTTC.

With respect to this clone: Possible read error: a much larger clone is one base away. The V and J genes are TRBV7-2 and TRBJ2-5; no reliable D call. CDR3 size: 13 residues. V was pared by 1 base and J by 5 bases, with 8 bases between. The germline V gene has CDR1 SGHTA and CDR2 FQGNSA. The CDR3 DNA is TGTGCCAGCAGCTTAGGGGTGGGGGAGACCCAGTACTTC. This gives the protein CASSLGVGETQYF.

This clone was recorded many times. This chain links TRBV7-9 with TRBJ2-3; TRBD1 is a possible D gene (6 bases). Germline V lookup: CDR1 SEHNR, CDR2 FQNEAQ (reference sequence). This CDR3 has 13 residues. The V end lost 7 bases, the J end lost 5 bases, and 13 bases lay between the germline ends. In nucleotides, the CDR3 is TGTGCCAGCAACTCCGTAGGGGGAGATACGCAGTATTTT. Its translation is CASNSVGGDTQYF.

This clone was recorded a few times. The chain combines TRBV21-1 with TRBJ1-2. TRBV21-1 is designated a pseudogene. The CDR3 is made up of 14 amino acids. The CDR3 sequence is CASSMVDGGYGYTF. The CDR3 bases are TGTGCCAGCAGCATGGTCGACGGCGGTTATGGCTACACCTTC.

The gene calls are TRBV7-2 and TRBJ1-1; 7 bases line up with TRBD1. Germline V CDR1 and CDR2: SGHTA, FQGNSA. V lost 0 bases to trimming and J lost 4 bases; unmatched junction nucleotides: 8. The CDR3 is 16 residues long. The DNA for the CDR3 is TGTGCCAGCAGCTTAGCGTCCAGGGGGAAAGGCACTGAAGCTTTCTTT. Amino acids: CASSLASRGKGTEAFF.

The chain combines TRBV25-1 with TRBJ1-2; D is perhaps TRBD1 (5 bases). Germline V gives CDR1 MGHDK, CDR2 SYGVNS. The V gene lost 2 bases and the J gene lost 3 bases, with 16 bases spanning the gap. The CDR3 covers 16 residues. As DNA, the CDR3 is TGTGCCAGCAGTGAACCTTCAGGGAGGGAAGACTATGGCTACACCTTC. It translates to CASSEPSGREDYGYTF.

The chain couples TRBV7-3 to TRBJ2-2; a weak D match, TRBD1 (6 bases). Germline CDR1 SGHTA, CDR2 FQGTGA. This CDR3 contains 15 residues. V shed 5 bases and J shed 1 base, with 11 bases lying between them. CDR3 protein: CASSTRGKNTGELFF. CDR3 in DNA: TGTGCCAGCAGCACCAGGGGCAAGAACACCGGGGAGCTGTTTTTT. Drawing the rest from reference TRBV7-3 and TRBJ2-2, the complete variable domain is GAGVSQTPSNKVTEKGKYVELRCDPISGHTALYWYRQSLGQGPEFLIYFQGTGAADDSGLPNDRFFAVRPEGSVSTLKIQRTERGDSAVYLCASSTRGKNTGELFFGEGSRLTVL.

The CDR3 here is CASSVAGGYTYEQYF. CDR3 DNA sequence: TGTGCCAGCAGCGTAGCTGGGGGATATACCTACGAGCAGTACTTC. This sequence joins TRBV9 and TRBJ2-7; D is perhaps TRBD1 or TRBD2 (5 bases each). Germline loops: CDR1 SGDLS, CDR2 YYNGEE. The CDR3 has 15 amino acids. V lost 0 bases and J lost 2, with 12 bases in between.